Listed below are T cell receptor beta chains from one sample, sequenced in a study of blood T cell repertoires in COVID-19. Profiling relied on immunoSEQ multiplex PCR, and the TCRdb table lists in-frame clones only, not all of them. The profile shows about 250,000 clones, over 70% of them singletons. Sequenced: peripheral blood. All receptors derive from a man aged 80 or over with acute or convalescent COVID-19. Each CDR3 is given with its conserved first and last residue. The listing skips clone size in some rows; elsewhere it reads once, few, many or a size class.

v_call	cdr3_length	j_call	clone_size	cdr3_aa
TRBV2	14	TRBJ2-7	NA	CASSLRTGVDEQYF
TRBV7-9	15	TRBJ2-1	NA	CASSLVGQGYNEQFF
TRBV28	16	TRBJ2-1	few	CASSLLIQALDNEQFF
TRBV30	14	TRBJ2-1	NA	CAWSSSGNPNEQFF
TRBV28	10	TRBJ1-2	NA	CASSRTGYTF
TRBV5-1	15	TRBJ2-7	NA	CASSLAETGPYEQYF
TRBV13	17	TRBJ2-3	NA	CASSSRAGAKRTDTQYF
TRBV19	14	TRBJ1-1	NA	CASRRTGEDTEAFF
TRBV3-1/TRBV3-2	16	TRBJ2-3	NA	CASSLTSGGVGDTQYF
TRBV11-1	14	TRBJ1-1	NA	CASSRSKANTEAFF
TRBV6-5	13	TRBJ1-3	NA	CATLDGAGNTIYF
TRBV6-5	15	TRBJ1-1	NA	CASSHQWGQGTEAFF
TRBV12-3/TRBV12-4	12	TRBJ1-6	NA	CASSFQNSPLHF
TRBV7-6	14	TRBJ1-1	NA	CASSLGQGVTEAFF
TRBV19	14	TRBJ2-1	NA	CASSTRDIINEQFF
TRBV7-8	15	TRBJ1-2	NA	CASSYGTGGAGGYTF
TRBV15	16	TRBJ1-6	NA	CATSRTPTDINSPLHF
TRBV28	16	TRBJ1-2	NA	CASSWDRDRAEDGYTF
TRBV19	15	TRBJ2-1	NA	CASTQRGSSYNEQFF
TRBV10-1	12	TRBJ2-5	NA	CASSDSGETQYF
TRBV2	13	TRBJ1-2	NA	CASTDRFFYGYTF
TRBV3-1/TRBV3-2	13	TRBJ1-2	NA	CASSAGTGYGYTF
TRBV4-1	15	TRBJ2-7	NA	CASSQEPGGSDEQYF
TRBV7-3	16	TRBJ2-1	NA	CASSLTSGVPLYEQFF
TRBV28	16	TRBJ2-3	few	CASSITGGSSTDTQYF
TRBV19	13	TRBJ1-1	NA	CASSILGTAEAFF
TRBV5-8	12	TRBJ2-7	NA	CASSFGQREQYF
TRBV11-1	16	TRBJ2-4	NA	CASSPRGDRAKNIQYF
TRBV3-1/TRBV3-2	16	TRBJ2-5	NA	CASSQDQVLGRETQYF
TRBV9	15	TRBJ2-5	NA	CASSVDPGGQETQYF
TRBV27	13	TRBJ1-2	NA	CASSYRESWGYTF
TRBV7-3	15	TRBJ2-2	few	CASSLNSGVGGELFF
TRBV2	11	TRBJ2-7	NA	CASTGAYEQYF
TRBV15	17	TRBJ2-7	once	CATSRSPGALASYEQYF
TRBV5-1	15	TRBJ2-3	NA	CASSLGQGGADTQYF
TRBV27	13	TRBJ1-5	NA	CASSLARVGPQHF
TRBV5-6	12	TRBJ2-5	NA	CASSLRGETQYF
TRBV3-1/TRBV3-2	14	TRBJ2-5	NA	CASTILAGEETQYF
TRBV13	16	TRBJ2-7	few	CASRTTAGSDRGEQYF
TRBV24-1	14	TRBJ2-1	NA	CATSDYTGFNEQFF
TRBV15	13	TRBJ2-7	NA	CATSRDRVGEQYF
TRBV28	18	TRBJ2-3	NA	CASSSALQTSGKTDTQYF
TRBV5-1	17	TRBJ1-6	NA	CASSLTAGSSYNSPLHF
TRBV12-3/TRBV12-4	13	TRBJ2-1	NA	CASSGYSYNEQFF
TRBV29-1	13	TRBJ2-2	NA	CSVLQGAGGELFF
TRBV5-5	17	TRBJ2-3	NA	CASSLVGAGAGTDTQYF